These T cell receptor beta chains were read from a single sample in a study of blood T cell repertoires in COVID-19. Only in-frame clones appear in the TCRdb table, and some are missing; sequencing was by immunoSEQ multiplex PCR. The data hold tens of thousands of clones, with 80% to 85% observed a single time. The sequencing input was peripheral blood. These TCRs come from a human donor in a cohort sampled during active COVID-19. Both conserved end residues are part of each CDR3. A D gene is named only where the DNA matches it firmly. Where a row states a size, it is once, few, many or the class of an expanded clone; other rows omit it.

clone_size	d_call	v_call	j_call	cdr3_aa	cdr3_nt
NA	TRBD1	TRBV2	TRBJ1-5	CASSDRQGNQPQHF	TGTGCCAGCAGTGACCGACAGGGGAATCAGCCCCAGCATTTT
NA	TRBD2	TRBV5-4	TRBJ2-1	CASSFFLAGVDEQFF	TGTGCCAGCAGCTTTTTTCTAGCGGGAGTGGATGAGCAGTTCTTC
NA	TRBD2	TRBV4-2	TRBJ2-5	CASSQDGLAGGSKTQYF	TGTGCCAGCAGCCAAGACGGGCTAGCGGGGGGATCAAAGACCCAGTACTTC
few	TRBD1	TRBV30	TRBJ1-6	CAWADRRNNSPLHF	TGTGCCTGGGCGGACAGGAGAAATAATTCACCCCTCCACTTT
once	TRBD1	TRBV9	TRBJ2-5	CASSSRDRRETQYF	TGTGCCAGCAGCTCCCGGGACAGGCGAGAGACCCAGTACTTC
few	NA	TRBV9	TRBJ1-6	CASSSGDGYNSPLHF	TGTGCCAGCAGCTCCGGGGATGGTTATAATTCACCCCTCCACTTT
NA	TRBD1	TRBV14	TRBJ2-3	CASSSPQGQVLDTQYF	TGTGCCAGCAGCTCCCCACAGGGACAGGTTCTAGATACGCAGTATTTT
NA	NA	TRBV5-1	TRBJ2-2	CASSSPSQGEDTGELFF	TGCGCCAGCAGCTCCCCGTCGCAGGGGGAGGACACCGGGGAGCTGTTTTTT
NA	NA	TRBV11-2	TRBJ2-7	CASSAGALEQYF	TGTGCCAGCAGCGCGGGGGCCTTGGAGCAGTACTTC
few	NA	TRBV12-3/TRBV12-4	TRBJ1-2	CASGWGSGNGYTF	TGTGCCAGCGGTTGGGGTTCAGGGAATGGCTACACCTTC
once	NA	TRBV19	TRBJ1-1	CASSRNSGRAEAFF	TGTGCCAGTAGTCGAAACTCAGGGAGGGCTGAAGCTTTCTTT
NA	NA	TRBV19	TRBJ1-5	CASSRRPEDPQHF	TGTGCCAGTAGTAGAAGACCGGAGGACCCCCAGCATTTT
NA	TRBD1	TRBV19	TRBJ2-3	CASSKRSGQGTDTQYF	TGTGCCAGTAGTAAACGATCGGGACAGGGGACAGATACGCAGTATTTT